The rows below give T cell receptor beta chains drawn from one sample of a study of blood T cells in healthy people across ages. Each CDR3 protein is one row after TCRdb ran MiXCR on the 5' RACE reads. The table shows just over 1 million distinct CDR3 sequences, with over 35% occurring only once. Sequencing input: blood. The receptor source for this set is a woman aged 55-75 years in good health. CDR3s include the opening cysteine and the closing phenylalanine or tryptophan. The size of a clone is reported for some rows only, either as once, few or many, or as a class for expanded clones.

CSVDSPGTGAYEQYF	15	TRBJ2-7	.	TRBV29-1
CSARVRPDRGTPLHF	15	TRBJ1-6	.	TRBV20-1
CASSEYLGLAGGPSSCEQYF	20	TRBJ2-7	.	TRBV25-1
CASSLATGSHRTDTQYF	17	TRBJ2-3	.	TRBV7-2
CASSHRTARTPNTGELFF	18	TRBJ2-2	.	TRBV5-1
CASSLASGLAGAYEQYF	17	TRBJ2-7	.	TRBV7-2
CAGSASRASGAEQYF	15	TRBJ2-7	.	TRBV9
CASSLYSVSSYNEQFF	16	TRBJ2-1	.	TRBV5-5
CASSVGQMNIQYF	13	TRBJ2-4	.	TRBV9
CSARRVSNQPQHF	13	TRBJ1-5	.	TRBV20-1
CASSLAWDRGRQPQHF	16	TRBJ1-5	.	TRBV27
CASSQASEQYF	11	TRBJ2-7	.	TRBV6-2/TRBV6-3
CASSETLYNSPLHF	14	TRBJ1-6	few	TRBV10-2
CASSQGLAGTLSYEQYF	17	TRBJ2-7	few	TRBV3-1
CASRTGTSGMETQYF	15	.	few	TRBV7-8
CTSSLNSGRGTDTQYF	16	TRBJ2-3	.	TRBV7-3
CASSFGREGMETQYF	15	TRBJ2-5	.	TRBV11-2
CVISPEVASFTDTQYF	16	TRBJ2-3	.	TRBV10-3
CASSSNLGQSSYNEQFF	17	TRBJ2-1	.	TRBV5-1
CASSPGPNPSGANVLTF	17	TRBJ2-6	.	TRBV27
CASSRLLASGPGTDTQYF	18	TRBJ2-3	.	TRBV11-2
CSAPLWGAGGYGYTF	15	TRBJ1-2	.	TRBV20-1
CASSLVTESGYTF	13	TRBJ1-2	once	TRBV7-2
CSVYVLDTDTQYF	13	TRBJ2-3	.	TRBV29-1
CATSDTRLGSNQPQHF	16	TRBJ1-5	few	TRBV24-1
CASRVGWTDTQYF	13	TRBJ2-3	.	TRBV12-3/TRBV12-4
CASRLTGGRNNEQYF	15	TRBJ2-7	few	TRBV14
CSARVSGRAGEQFF	14	TRBJ2-1	few	TRBV20-1